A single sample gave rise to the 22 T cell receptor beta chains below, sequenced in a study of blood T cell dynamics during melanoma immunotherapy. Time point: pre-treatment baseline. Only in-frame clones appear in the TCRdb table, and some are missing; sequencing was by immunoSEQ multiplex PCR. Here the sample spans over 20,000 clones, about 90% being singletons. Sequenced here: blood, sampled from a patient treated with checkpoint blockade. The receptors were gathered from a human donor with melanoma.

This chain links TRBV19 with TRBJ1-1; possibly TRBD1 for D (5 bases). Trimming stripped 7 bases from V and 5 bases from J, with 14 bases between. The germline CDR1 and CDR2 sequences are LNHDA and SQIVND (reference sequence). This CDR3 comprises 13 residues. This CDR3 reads CASKTGVRTEAFF. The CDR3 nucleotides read TGTGCCAGTAAAACGGGGGTGAGGACTGAAGCTTTCTTT.

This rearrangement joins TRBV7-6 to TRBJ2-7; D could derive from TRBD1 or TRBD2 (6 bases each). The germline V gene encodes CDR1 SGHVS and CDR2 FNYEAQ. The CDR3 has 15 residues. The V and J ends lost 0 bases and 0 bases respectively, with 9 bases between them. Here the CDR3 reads CASSLAGGLSYEQYF. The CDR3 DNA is TGTGCCAGCAGCTTAGCGGGGGGCCTCTCCTACGAGCAGTACTTC.

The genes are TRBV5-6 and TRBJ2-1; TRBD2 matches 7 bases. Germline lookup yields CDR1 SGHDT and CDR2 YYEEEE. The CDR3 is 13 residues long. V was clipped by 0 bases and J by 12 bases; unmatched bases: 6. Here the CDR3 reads CASSLVQGGVQFF. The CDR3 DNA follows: TGTGCCAGCAGCTTGGTTCAGGGAGGGGTGCAGTTCTTC.

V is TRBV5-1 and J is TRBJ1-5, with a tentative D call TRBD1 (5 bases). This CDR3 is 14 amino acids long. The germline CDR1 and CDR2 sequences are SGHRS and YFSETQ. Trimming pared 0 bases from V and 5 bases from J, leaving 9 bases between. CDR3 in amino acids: CASSLGIGDQPQHF. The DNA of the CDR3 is TGCGCCAGCAGCTTGGGGATAGGGGATCAGCCCCAGCATTTT.

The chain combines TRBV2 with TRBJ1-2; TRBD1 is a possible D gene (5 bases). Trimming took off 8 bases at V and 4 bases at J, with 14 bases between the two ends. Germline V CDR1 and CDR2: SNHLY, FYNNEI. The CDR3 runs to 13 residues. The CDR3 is CASGPGLAYGYTF. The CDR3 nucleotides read TGTGCCAGCGGGCCGGGACTCGCCTATGGCTACACCTTC.

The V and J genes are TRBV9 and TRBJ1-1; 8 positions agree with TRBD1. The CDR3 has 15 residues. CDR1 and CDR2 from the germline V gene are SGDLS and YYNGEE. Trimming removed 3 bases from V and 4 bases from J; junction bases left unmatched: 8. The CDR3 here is CASSAGGSGGTEAFF. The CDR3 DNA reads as TGTGCCAGCAGCGCAGGGGGCTCGGGTGGCACTGAAGCTTTCTTT.

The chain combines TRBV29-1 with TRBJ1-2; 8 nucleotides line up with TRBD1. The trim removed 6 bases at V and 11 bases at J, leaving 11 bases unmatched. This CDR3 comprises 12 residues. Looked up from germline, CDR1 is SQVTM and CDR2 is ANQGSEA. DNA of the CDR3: TGCAGCGTGAGACAGGGGAGGACGGGATACACCTTC. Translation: CSVRQGRTGYTF.

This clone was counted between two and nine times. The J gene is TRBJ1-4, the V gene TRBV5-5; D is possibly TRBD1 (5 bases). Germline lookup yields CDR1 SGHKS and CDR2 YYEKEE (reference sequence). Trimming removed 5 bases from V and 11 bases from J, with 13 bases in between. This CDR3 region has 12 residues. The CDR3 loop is CASSNLRGKLFF. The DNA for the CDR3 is TGTGCCAGCAGTAATTTGAGGGGTAAACTGTTTTTT.

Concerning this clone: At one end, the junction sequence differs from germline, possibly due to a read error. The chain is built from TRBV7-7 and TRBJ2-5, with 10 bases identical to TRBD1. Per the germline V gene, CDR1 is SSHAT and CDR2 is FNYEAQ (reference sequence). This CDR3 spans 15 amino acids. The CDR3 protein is CASSTPGTGAETQYF. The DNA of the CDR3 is TGTGCTAGCAGCACTCCCGGGACAGGGGCAGAGACCCAGTACTTC.

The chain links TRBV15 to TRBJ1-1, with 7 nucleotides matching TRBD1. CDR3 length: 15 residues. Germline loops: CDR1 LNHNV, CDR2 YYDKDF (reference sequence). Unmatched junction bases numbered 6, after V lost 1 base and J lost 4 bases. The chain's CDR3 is CATSRAATGSTEAFF. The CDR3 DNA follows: TGTGCCACCAGCAGAGCAGCGACAGGGTCCACTGAAGCTTTCTTT. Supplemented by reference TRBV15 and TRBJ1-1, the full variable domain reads DAMVIQNPRYQVTQFGKPVTLSCSQTLNHNVMYWYQQKSSQAPKLLFHYYDKDFNNEADTPDNFQSRRPNTSFCFLDIRSPGLGDTAMYLCATSRAATGSTEAFFGQGTRLTVV.

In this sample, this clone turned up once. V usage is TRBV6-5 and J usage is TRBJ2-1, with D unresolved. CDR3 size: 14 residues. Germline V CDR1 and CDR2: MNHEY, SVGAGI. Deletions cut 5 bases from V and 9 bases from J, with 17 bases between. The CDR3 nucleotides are TGTGCCAGCAGTCCGTTGTGGGCCCTGGGTGAGCAGTTCTTC. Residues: CASSPLWALGEQFF.

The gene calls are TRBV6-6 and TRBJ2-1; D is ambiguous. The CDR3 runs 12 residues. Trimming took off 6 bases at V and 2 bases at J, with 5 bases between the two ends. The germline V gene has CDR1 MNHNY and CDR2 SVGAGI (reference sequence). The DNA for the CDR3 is TGTGCCAGCAGCAATACCTACAATGAGCAGTTCTTC. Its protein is CASSNTYNEQFF.

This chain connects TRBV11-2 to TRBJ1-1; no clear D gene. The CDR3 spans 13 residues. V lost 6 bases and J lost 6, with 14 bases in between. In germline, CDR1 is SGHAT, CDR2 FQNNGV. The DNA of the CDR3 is TGTGCCAGCAGTCGGACCTCGTTCTCTGAAGCTTTCTTT. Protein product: CASSRTSFSEAFF.

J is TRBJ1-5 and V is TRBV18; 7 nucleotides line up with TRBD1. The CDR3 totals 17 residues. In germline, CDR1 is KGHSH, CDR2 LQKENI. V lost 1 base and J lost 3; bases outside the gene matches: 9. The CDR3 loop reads CASSPRQGNWNNQPQHF. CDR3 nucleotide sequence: TGTGCCAGCTCACCACGACAGGGTAACTGGAACAATCAGCCCCAGCATTTT.

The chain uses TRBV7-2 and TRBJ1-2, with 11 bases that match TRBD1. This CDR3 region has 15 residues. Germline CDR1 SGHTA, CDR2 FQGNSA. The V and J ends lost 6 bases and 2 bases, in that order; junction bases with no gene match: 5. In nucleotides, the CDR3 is TGTGCCAGCAGAGGGACAGGGGGGTTGAACTATGGCTACACCTTC. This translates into CASRGTGGLNYGYTF.

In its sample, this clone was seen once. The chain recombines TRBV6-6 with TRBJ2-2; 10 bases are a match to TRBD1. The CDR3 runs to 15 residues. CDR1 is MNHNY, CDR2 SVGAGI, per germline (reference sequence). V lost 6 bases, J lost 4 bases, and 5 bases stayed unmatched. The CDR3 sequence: CASSDRGLGTGELFF. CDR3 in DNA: TGTGCCAGCAGCGACAGGGGGCTGGGCACCGGGGAGCTGTTTTTT.

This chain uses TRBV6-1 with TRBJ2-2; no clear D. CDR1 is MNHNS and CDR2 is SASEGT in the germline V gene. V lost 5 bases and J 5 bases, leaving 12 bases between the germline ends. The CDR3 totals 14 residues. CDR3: CASSTATSTGELFF. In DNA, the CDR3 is TGTGCCAGCAGTACAGCGACAAGTACCGGGGAGCTGTTTTTT.

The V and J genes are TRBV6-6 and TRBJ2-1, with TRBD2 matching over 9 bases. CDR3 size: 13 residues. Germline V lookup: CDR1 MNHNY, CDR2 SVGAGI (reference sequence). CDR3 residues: CATGLAPYNEQFF. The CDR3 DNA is TGTGCGACCGGACTAGCGCCTTACAATGAGCAGTTCTTC.

The CDR3 region is CASSLDFATNEKLFF. For the CDR3, the DNA is TGTGCCAGCAGCTTAGATTTCGCAACTAATGAAAAACTGTTTTTT. V gene TRBV7-2 combines with J gene TRBJ1-4; D unresolved. V was trimmed by 1 base and J by 0 bases, leaving 6 bases between them. This CDR3 has 15 amino acids. Germline V gene lookup returns CDR1 SGHTA and CDR2 FQGNSA.

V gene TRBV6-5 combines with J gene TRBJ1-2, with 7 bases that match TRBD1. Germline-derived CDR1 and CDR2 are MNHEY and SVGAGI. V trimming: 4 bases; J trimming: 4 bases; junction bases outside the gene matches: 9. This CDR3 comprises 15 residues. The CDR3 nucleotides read TGTGCCAGCAGTTCCCAGCCGACAGGGTTCTATGGCTACACCTTC. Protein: CASSSQPTGFYGYTF.

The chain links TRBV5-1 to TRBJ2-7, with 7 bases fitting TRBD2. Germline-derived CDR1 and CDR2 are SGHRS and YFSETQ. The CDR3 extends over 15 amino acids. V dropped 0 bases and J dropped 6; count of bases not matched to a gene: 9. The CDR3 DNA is TGCGCCAGCAGCTTGGGTAGCGGGCCGCCGGGCGAGCAGTACTTC. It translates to CASSLGSGPPGEQYF.

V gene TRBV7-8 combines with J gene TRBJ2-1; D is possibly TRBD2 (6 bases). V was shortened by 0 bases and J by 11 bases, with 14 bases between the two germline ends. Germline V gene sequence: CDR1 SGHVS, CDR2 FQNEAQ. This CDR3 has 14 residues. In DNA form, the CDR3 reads TGTGCCAGCAGCTTAGCGAGGTCCTGGACTAAGCAGTTCTTC. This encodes CASSLARSWTKQFF.